The TCR beta chain described here comes from a study of monozygotic twins with inflammatory bowel disease. Addition of UMIs with a 6-nucleotide sample barcode was achieved by template switching. TCRdb reprocessed the 5' RACE reads and keeps a single row for each CDR3 protein, giving no DNA. The listing contains about 300,000 distinct CDR3 sequences. The CDR3 length is 14 residues. The receptor was isolated from a human donor with ulcerative colitis or Crohn's disease, or a healthy co-twin of an affected twin (not recorded which). Sample: blood. This chain connects TRBV12-3 or TRBV12-4 to TRBJ2-3. The CDR3 protein is CASNRESSTDTQYF.